Below are 18 T cell receptor beta chains sequenced from a single sample in a study of blood T cell repertoires in COVID-19. The assay was immunoSEQ multiplex PCR, and TCRdb's table has in-frame clones only and misses some. The data contain fewer than 30,000 clones, more than 70% of them singletons. Sequencing was performed on peripheral blood. The receptors originated from a boy younger than 10 with active or convalescent COVID-19.

This clone turned up a few times. This chain links TRBV11-2 with TRBJ1-3; a weak D match, TRBD1 (5 bases). The length of the CDR3 is 15 residues. Germline CDR1 reads SGHAT; CDR2 reads FQNNGV. V was clipped by 6 bases and J by 1 base, with 13 bases between them. The CDR3 DNA reads as TGTGCCAGCAGTTCCAAGGGGATTTCTGGAAACACCATATATTTT. Translation: CASSSKGISGNTIYF. The whole variable domain, filled in from reference TRBV11-2 and TRBJ1-3, reads EAGVAQSPRYKIIEKRQSVAFWCNPISGHATLYWYQQILGQGPKLLIQFQNNGVVDDSQLPKDRFSAERLKGVDSTLKIQPAKLEDSAVYLCASSSKGISGNTIYFGEGSWLTVV.

The chain recombines TRBV19 with TRBJ1-5; 9 bases line up with TRBD1. This CDR3 contains 17 residues. V trimming: 7 bases; J trimming: 0 bases; junction bases outside the gene matches: 10. CDR1 and CDR2 from the germline V gene are LNHDA and SQIVND (reference sequence). The CDR3 loop reads CASTDRGKGVSNQPQHF. CDR3 DNA sequence: TGTGCCAGTACGGACAGGGGAAAAGGGGTTAGCAATCAGCCCCAGCATTTT.

This clone was detected only once. The rearrangement links TRBV5-1 to TRBJ1-4; D call uncertain. Germline V CDR1 and CDR2: SGHRS, YFSETQ. V was trimmed by 4 bases and J by 8 bases, leaving 18 bases between them. The CDR3 is 15 residues long. CDR3: CASSLGGGGKEKLFF. As DNA, the CDR3 is TGCGCCAGCAGCCTAGGAGGTGGAGGAAAAGAAAAACTGTTTTTT.

This rearrangement joins TRBV5-1 to TRBJ2-5, with no clear D. The CDR3 runs 14 residues. Looked up from germline, CDR1 is SGHRS and CDR2 is YFSETQ. The V end was cut by 0 bases, the J end by 2 bases, with 8 bases between. The DNA of the CDR3 is TGCGCCAGCAGCTTGGCCTACGGGCAAGAGACCCAGTACTTC. It codes for CASSLAYGQETQYF.

This chain joins TRBV19 and TRBJ1-1; 8 nucleotides line up with TRBD1. The junction had 3 bases not matched to a gene; V was cut back by 5 bases and J by 1 base. CDR1 is LNHDA and CDR2 is SQIVND in the germline V gene (reference sequence). CDR3 length: 14 amino acids. CDR3: CASSLGTGNTEAFF. The CDR3 DNA is TGTGCCAGTAGTCTGGGGACAGGGAACACTGAAGCTTTCTTT.

In this sample, this clone turned up once. CDR3 in amino acids: CASKTGGQNTEAFF. In DNA form, the CDR3 reads TGTGCCAGCAAGACGGGGGGTCAGAACACTGAAGCTTTCTTT. This chain connects TRBV5-6 to TRBJ1-1, with D maybe TRBD1 (5 bases). This CDR3 has 14 amino acids. Trimming removed 6 bases at V and 1 base at J, with 13 bases between. Germline CDR1 reads SGHDT; CDR2 reads YYEEEE.

The count of this clone is one. The chain links TRBV4-1 to TRBJ1-3; D unresolved. The CDR3 totals 16 residues. From germline, CDR1 is MGHRA and CDR2 YSYEKL. V lost 4 bases, J lost 0 bases, and 13 bases lay in between. Here the CDR3 DNA reads TGCGCCAGCAGCCCATCGTCGGGGATCTCTGGAAACACCATATATTTT. It codes for CASSPSSGISGNTIYF.

This sequence joins TRBV24-1 and TRBJ2-7; 8 bases align to TRBD1. J was trimmed by 5 bases and V by 9 bases; bases with no gene match: 5. This CDR3 region has 12 residues. Germline loops: CDR1 KGHDR, CDR2 SFDVKD. This chain's CDR3 is CATRDRSHEQYF. CDR3 nucleotide sequence: TGTGCCACCCGGGACAGGTCCCACGAGCAGTACTTC.

This clone occurred a few times. This chain uses TRBV3-1 (or the pseudogene TRBV3-2) with TRBJ1-4; weak D call: TRBD1 (5 bases). The CDR3 has 17 amino acids. V was trimmed by 4 bases and J by 4 bases, leaving 19 bases between them. The germline CDR1 and CDR2 sequences are LGHDT and YNNKEL (reference sequence). The DNA for the CDR3 is TGTGCCAGCAGCCCAAATTCCGCGACAGCGTTTAATGAAAAACTGTTTTTT. It is translated as CASSPNSATAFNEKLFF.

The rearrangement links TRBV7-8 to TRBJ1-1; a possible D gene is TRBD1 (5 bases). Between the trimmed V and J ends, which lost 3 bases and 2 bases, there was a span of 10 bases. The CDR3 length is 14 residues. Germline V gene lookup returns CDR1 SGHVS and CDR2 FQNEAQ. The CDR3 nucleotides are TGTGCCAGCAGCTTCACAGGATTTAACACTGAAGCTTTCTTT. This translates into CASSFTGFNTEAFF.

The chain joins TRBV2 to TRBJ2-7; D might be TRBD2 (6 bases). Germline V gene data show CDR1 as SNHLY and CDR2 as FYNNEI. V shed 4 bases and J shed 0 bases, with 7 bases lying between them. The CDR3 sequence is 13 residues long. The CDR3 here is CASSGDFSYEQYF. The DNA for the CDR3 is TGTGCCAGCAGTGGGGACTTCTCCTACGAGCAGTACTTC.

The chain couples TRBV6-6 to TRBJ1-2; no reliable D call. The CDR3 extends over 15 amino acids. The germline V and J ends were trimmed by 0 bases and 1 base, with 9 bases remaining between them. CDR1 MNHNY and CDR2 SVGAGI come from the germline V gene (reference sequence). The DNA for the CDR3 is TGTGCCAGCAGTTACTCGGGGAGGAGTAACTATGGCTACACCTTC. Protein product: CASSYSGRSNYGYTF.

The rearrangement joins TRBV7-8 to TRBJ1-1, with 8 nucleotides matching TRBD1. Germline trimming cut 1 base from V and 4 bases from J; bases unmatched to any gene: 2. From germline, CDR1 is SGHVS and CDR2 FQNEAQ. The CDR3 sequence is 14 residues long. CDR3 DNA sequence: TGTGCCAGCAGCTTAGGCAGGGGGCTCACTGAAGCTTTCTTT. This gives the protein CASSLGRGLTEAFF.

This clone has a single count. This sequence joins TRBV3-1 (or the pseudogene TRBV3-2) and TRBJ1-6; D is unresolved. The CDR3 is made up of 16 amino acids. Trimming took 4 bases from V and 9 from J, leaving 19 bases between them. CDR1 and CDR2 (germline): LGHDT, YNNKEL (reference sequence). The CDR3 loop is CASSPHRGPVVSPLHF. The CDR3 bases are TGTGCCAGCAGCCCCCACCGTGGGCCTGTCGTTTCACCCCTCCACTTT.

This chain joins TRBV7-6 and TRBJ1-6; a possible D gene is TRBD1 (5 bases). The CDR3 length is 13 residues. CDR1 and CDR2 (germline): SGHVS, FNYEAQ. Trimming pared 6 bases from V and 8 bases from J, leaving 11 bases between. The CDR3 spells CASSSQQDSPLHF. For the CDR3, the DNA is TGTGCCAGCAGTTCCCAACAGGATTCACCCCTCCACTTT.

This chain links TRBV11-3 with TRBJ2-1, with 9 positions matching TRBD1. CDR1 SGHNT and CDR2 YENEEA come from the germline V gene. The CDR3 has 15 residues. J was trimmed by 6 bases and V by 5 bases; bases with no gene match: 8. CDR3 coding DNA: TGTGCCAGCAGCGTCGGGGGACAGGGAGGCAATGAGCAGTTCTTC. Its protein is CASSVGGQGGNEQFF. Variable domain in full (rest from reference TRBV11-3 and TRBJ2-1): EAGVVQSPRYKIIEKKQPVAFWCNPISGHNTLYWYLQNLGQGPELLIRYENEEAVDDSQLPKDRFSAERLKGVDSTLKIQPAELGDSAVYLCASSVGGQGGNEQFFGPGTRLTVL.

The J gene is TRBJ1-2, the V gene TRBV4-1; D might be TRBD1 (5 bases). Trimming shortened V by 3 bases and J by 1 base, and 6 bases separated the two germline ends. Germline V gene data show CDR1 as MGHRA and CDR2 as YSYEKL. The CDR3 loop spans 13 amino acids. The CDR3 loop is CASSHGGNYGYTF. The CDR3 coding sequence is TGCGCCAGCAGCCACGGGGGTAACTATGGCTACACCTTC.

The V gene is TRBV7-9, the J gene TRBJ1-4; a possible D gene is TRBD1 (5 bases). CDR3 size: 14 residues. Germline loops: CDR1 SEHNR, CDR2 FQNEAQ (reference sequence). Trimming pared 3 bases from V and 8 bases from J, leaving 13 bases between. The CDR3 spells CASSFVGGKEKLFF. CDR3 bases: TGTGCCAGCAGCTTTGTGGGGGGGAAGGAAAAACTGTTTTTT. The full variable domain, completed using reference TRBV7-9 and TRBJ1-4, is DTGVSQNPRHKITKRGQNVTFRCDPISEHNRLYWYRQTLGQGPEFLTYFQNEAQLEKSRLLSDRFSAERPKGSFSTLEIQRTEQGDSAMYLCASSFVGGKEKLFFGSGTQLSVL.